This T cell receptor (beta chain) was found in a study of OX40 agonist ivuxolimab in advanced cancers. About the research overall: Ivuxolimab, which is an agonistic anti-OX40 (CD134) antibody, was administered to the patients.

This table comes from immunoSEQ multiplex PCR, and its TCRdb copy is limited to in-frame clones, with some not included. This sample yields tens of thousands of clones, of which about 91% are seen a single time; over 0.35% belongs to the top ten. This clone is a singleton in its sample. Germline-derived CDR1 and CDR2 are SGHAT and FQNNGV. V was clipped by 2 bases and J by 2 bases, with 16 bases between them. The CDR3 loop spans 17 amino acids. This TCR came from an adult with an advanced solid tumor such as melanoma, head and neck, liver or kidney cancer. The V gene is TRBV11-2, the J gene TRBJ2-4; maybe TRBD1 (6 bases). This specimen was CD4+ or CD8+ T cells sorted from blood, taken in a trial of the OX40 agonist ivuxolimab. CDR3 protein: CASSLSSGDGSKNIQYF. The CDR3, as DNA: TGTGCCAGCAGCTTATCCTCAGGGGACGGGTCCAAAAACATTCAGTACTTC.